The 7 T cell receptor beta chains below were found in one sample sequenced in a study of CD8 T cells in Susac syndrome. With random hexamers, reverse transcription was performed on about 0.5 to 1 ug of RNA. Using its own MiXCR run on the immunoSEQ multiplex PCR reads, TCRdb lists one record per CDR3 protein. In the table there are more than 85,000 distinct CDR3 sequences, around 94% of which are singletons. The sample taken for sequencing was CD4+ T cells from PBMCs. These receptors came from a human donor with Susac syndrome.

The chain uses TRBV4-2 and TRBJ2-1; the D gene is possibly TRBD2 (6 bases). The germline V gene encodes CDR1 LGHNA and CDR2 YNFKEQ. The length of the CDR3 is 18 residues. V lost 4 bases and J 4 bases, leaving 23 bases between the germline ends. The CDR3 nucleotides are TGTGCCAGCAGCCTCTTCCTGCAGAGGGACTTCCCATACAATGAGCAGTTCTTC. The encoded protein is CASSLFLQRDFPYNEQFF.

The chain carries TRBV28 and TRBJ1-2; D remains ambiguous. The CDR3 runs to 12 residues. The V gene lost 8 bases and the J gene lost 6 bases, with 13 bases spanning the gap. From germline, CDR1 is MDHEN and CDR2 SYDVKM. The CDR3 nucleotides are TGTGCCAGCGGTACCCGGGTCCATGGCTACACCTTC. Protein: CASGTRVHGYTF.

The V gene is TRBV19, the J gene TRBJ2-6, with 10 bases lining up with TRBD1. This CDR3 has 16 residues. V lost 4 bases and J lost 2; bases outside the gene matches: 2. The germline V gene has CDR1 LNHDA and CDR2 SQIVND (reference sequence). DNA for the CDR3: TGTGCCAGTAGTAGAGGACAGGGGGCTGGGGCCAACGTCCTGACTTTC. Protein product: CASSRGQGAGANVLTF.

The genes are TRBV29-1 and TRBJ2-1, with D tentatively TRBD1 (6 bases). Germline values: CDR1 SQVTM, CDR2 ANQGSEA. Trimming took off 7 bases at V and 3 bases at J, with 13 bases between the two ends. This CDR3 is 13 amino acids long. CDR3 sequence (DNA): TGCAGCGCCTCCCCGACAGGCTACAATGAGCAGTTCTTC. As protein: CSASPTGYNEQFF.

This chain joins TRBV30 and TRBJ2-1, with D uncertain. Germline V CDR1 and CDR2: GTSNPN, SVGIG (reference sequence). The CDR3 runs 13 residues. The V gene lost 1 base and the J gene lost 9 bases, with 13 bases spanning the gap. The CDR3 DNA reads TGTGCCTGGAGTGCCTTCGGTTCCGGTGAGCAGTTCTTC. This gives the protein CAWSAFGSGEQFF.

The chain joins TRBV4-1 to TRBJ1-2; D perhaps matches TRBD1 (6 bases). Germline V CDR1 and CDR2: MGHRA, YSYEKL. There are 14 residues in the CDR3. Trimming pared 1 base from V and 6 bases from J, leaving 12 bases between. The chain's CDR3 is CASSQAPSGDGYTF. In DNA form, the CDR3 reads TGCGCCAGCAGCCAAGCGCCGTCAGGGGATGGCTACACCTTC.

The V gene is TRBV4-3, the J gene TRBJ1-4; D remains unclear. The CDR3 contains 14 residues. From germline, CDR1 is LGHNA and CDR2 YSLEER. V lost 1 base and J lost 5, with 8 bases in between. CDR3 in amino acids: CASSQVVGNEKLFF. In DNA form, the CDR3 reads TGCGCCAGCAGCCAAGTGGTGGGAAATGAAAAACTGTTTTTT.